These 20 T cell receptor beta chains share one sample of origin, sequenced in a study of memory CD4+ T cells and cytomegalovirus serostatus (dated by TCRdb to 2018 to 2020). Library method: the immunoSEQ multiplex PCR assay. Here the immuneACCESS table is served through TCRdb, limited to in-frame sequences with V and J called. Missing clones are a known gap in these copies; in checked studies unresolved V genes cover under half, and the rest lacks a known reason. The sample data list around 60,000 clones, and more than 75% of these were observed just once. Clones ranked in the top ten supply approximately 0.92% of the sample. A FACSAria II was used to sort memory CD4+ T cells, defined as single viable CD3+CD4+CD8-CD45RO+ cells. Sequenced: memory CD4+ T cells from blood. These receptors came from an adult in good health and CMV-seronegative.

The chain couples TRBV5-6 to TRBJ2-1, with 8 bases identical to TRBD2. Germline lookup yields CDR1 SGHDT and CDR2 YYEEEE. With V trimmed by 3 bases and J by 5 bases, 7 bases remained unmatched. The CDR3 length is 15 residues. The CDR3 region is CASSSLADLNNEQFF. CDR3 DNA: TGTGCCAGCAGCTCACTAGCGGACCTTAACAATGAGCAGTTCTTC.

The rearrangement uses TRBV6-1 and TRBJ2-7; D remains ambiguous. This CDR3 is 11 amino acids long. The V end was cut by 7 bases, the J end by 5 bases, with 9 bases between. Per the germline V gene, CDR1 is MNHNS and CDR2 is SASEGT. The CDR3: CASNLVDEQYF. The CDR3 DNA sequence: TGTGCCAGCAACTTGGTGGACGAGCAGTACTTC.

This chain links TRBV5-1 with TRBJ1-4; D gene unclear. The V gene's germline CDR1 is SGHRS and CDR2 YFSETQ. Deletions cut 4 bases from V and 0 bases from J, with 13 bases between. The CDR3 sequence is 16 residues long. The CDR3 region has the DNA TGCGCCAGCAGCCCCCGCGACGGCTCAACTAATGAAAAACTGTTTTTT. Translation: CASSPRDGSTNEKLFF.

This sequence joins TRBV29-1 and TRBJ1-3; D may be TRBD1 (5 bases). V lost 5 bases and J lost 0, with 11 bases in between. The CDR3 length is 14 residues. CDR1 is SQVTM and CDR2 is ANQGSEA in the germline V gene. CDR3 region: CSVLGESSGNTIYF. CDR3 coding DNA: TGCAGCGTTCTGGGGGAATCCTCTGGAAACACCATATATTTT. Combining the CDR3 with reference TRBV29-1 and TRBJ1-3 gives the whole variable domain SAVISQKPSRDICQRGTSLTIQCQVDSQVTMMFWYRQQPGQSLTLIATANQGSEATYESGFVIDKFPISRPNLTFSTLTVSNMSPEDSSIYLCSVLGESSGNTIYFGEGSWLTVV.

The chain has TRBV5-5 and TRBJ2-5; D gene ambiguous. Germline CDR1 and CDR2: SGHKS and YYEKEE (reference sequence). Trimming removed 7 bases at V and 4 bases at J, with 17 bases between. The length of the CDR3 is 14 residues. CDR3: CASASPTTRETQYF. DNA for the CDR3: TGTGCCAGCGCAAGTCCCACGACCCGAGAGACCCAGTACTTC.

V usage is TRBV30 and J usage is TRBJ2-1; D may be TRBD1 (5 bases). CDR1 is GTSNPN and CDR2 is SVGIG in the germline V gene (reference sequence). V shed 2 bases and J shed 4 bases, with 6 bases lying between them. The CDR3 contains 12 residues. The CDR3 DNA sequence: TGTGCCTGGAGTAGACAGTACAATGAGCAGTTCTTC. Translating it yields CAWSRQYNEQFF.

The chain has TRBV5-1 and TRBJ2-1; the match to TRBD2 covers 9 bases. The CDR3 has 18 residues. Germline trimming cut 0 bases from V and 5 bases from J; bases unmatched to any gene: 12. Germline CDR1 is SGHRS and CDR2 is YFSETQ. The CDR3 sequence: CASSLGRGGGRANNEQFF. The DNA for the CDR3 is TGCGCCAGCAGCTTGGGCAGGGGAGGCGGGAGGGCGAACAATGAGCAGTTCTTC.

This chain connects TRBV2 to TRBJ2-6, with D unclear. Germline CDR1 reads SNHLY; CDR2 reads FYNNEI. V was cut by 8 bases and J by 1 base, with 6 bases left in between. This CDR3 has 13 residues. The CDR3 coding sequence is TGTGCCAGCGCGGCGTCTGGGGCCAACGTCCTGACTTTC. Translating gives CASAASGANVLTF. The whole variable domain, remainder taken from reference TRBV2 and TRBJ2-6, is EPEVTQTPSHQVTQMGQEVILRCVPISNHLYFYWYRQILGQKVEFLVSFYNNEISEKSEIFDDQFSVERPDGSNFTLKIRSTKLEDSAMYFCASAASGANVLTFGAGSRLTVL.

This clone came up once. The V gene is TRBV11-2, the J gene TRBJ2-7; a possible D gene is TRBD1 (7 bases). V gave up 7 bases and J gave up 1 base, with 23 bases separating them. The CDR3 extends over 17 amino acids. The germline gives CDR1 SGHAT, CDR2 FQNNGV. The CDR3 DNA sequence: TGTGCCAGCAAGCCCGGGACTTTGAGGGGGCGATCCTACGAGCAGTACTTC. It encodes CASKPGTLRGRSYEQYF.

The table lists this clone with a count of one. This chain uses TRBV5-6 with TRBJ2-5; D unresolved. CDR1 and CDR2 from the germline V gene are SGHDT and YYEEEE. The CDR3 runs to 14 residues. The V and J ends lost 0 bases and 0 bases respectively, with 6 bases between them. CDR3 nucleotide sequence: TGTGCCAGCAGCTTGGACCTGAACCAAGAGACCCAGTACTTC. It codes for CASSLDLNQETQYF. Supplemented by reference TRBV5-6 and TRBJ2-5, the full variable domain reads DAGVTQSPTHLIKTRGQQVTLRCSPKSGHDTVSWYQQALGQGPQFIFQYYEEEERQRGNFPDRFSGHQFPNYSSELNVNALLLGDSALYLCASSLDLNQETQYFGPGTRLLVL.

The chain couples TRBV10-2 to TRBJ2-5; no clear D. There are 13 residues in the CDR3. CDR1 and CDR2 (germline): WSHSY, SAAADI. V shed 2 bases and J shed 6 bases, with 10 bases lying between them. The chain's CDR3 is CASSEPPPQTQYF. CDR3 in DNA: TGCGCCAGCAGTGAGCCTCCCCCGCAGACCCAGTACTTC.

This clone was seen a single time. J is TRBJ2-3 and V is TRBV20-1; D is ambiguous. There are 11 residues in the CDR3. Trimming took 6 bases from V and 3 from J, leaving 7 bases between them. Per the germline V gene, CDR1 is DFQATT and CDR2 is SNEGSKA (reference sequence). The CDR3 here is CSASETDTQYF. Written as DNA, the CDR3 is TGCAGTGCCTCCGAAACAGATACGCAGTATTTT.

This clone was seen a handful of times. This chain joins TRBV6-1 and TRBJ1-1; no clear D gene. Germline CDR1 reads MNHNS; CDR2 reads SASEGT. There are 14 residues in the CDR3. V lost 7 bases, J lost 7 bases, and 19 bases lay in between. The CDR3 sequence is CASTESTPSYEAFF. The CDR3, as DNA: TGTGCCAGCACCGAATCCACACCGTCCTATGAAGCTTTCTTT.

The DNA for the CDR3 is TGTGCCAGTAGTAACAGGGCAAGGGAAAAACTGTTTTTT. The encoded protein is CASSNRAREKLFF. The chain carries TRBV19 and TRBJ1-4, with a weak D call TRBD1 (6 bases). Germline CDR1 LNHDA, CDR2 SQIVND (reference sequence). This CDR3 is 13 amino acids long. The V gene lost 4 bases and the J gene lost 8 bases, with 11 bases spanning the gap.

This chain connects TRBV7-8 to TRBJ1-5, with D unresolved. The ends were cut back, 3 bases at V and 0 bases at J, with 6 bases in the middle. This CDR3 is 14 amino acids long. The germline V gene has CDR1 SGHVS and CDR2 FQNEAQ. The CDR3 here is CASSFAVSNQPQHF. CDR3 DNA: TGTGCCAGCAGCTTTGCCGTTAGCAATCAGCCCCAGCATTTT.

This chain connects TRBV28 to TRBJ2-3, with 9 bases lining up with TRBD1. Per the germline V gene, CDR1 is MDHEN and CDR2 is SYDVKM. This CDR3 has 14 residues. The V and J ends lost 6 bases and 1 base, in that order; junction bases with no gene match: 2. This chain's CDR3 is CASSRDRGTDTQYF. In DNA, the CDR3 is TGTGCCAGCAGCCGGGACAGGGGCACAGATACGCAGTATTTT. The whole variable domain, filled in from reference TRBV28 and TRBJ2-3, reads DVKVTQSSRYLVKRTGEKVFLECVQDMDHENMFWYRQDPGLGLRLIYFSYDVKMKEKGDIPEGYSVSREKKERFSLILESASTNQTSMYLCASSRDRGTDTQYFGPGTRLTVL.

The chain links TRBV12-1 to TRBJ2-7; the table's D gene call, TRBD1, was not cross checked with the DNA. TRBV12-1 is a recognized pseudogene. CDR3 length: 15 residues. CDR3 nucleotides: TGTGCCAGCAGCTTTGGCAGTCGTCCTTCCTACGAGCAGTACTTC. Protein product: CASSFGSRPSYEQYF.

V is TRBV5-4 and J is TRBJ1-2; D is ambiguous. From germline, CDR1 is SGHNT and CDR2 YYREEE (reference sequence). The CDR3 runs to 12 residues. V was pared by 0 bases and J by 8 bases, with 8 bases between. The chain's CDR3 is CASSLGAGGYTF. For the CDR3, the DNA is TGTGCCAGCAGCTTGGGGGCGGGGGGCTACACCTTC.

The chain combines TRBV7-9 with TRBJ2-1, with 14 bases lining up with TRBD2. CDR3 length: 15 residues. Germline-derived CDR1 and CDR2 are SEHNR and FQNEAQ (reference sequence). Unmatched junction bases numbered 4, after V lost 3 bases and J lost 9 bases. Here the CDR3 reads CASSLGLAGVSEQFF. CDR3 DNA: TGTGCCAGCAGCTTGGGACTAGCGGGAGTTTCTGAGCAGTTCTTC.

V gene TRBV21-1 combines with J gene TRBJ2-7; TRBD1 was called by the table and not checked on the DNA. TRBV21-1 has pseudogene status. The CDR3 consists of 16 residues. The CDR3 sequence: CAALTRGTSLTYEQYF. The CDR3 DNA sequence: TGTGCCGCTTTAACCAGGGGCACCTCCTTAACCTACGAGCAGTACTTC.